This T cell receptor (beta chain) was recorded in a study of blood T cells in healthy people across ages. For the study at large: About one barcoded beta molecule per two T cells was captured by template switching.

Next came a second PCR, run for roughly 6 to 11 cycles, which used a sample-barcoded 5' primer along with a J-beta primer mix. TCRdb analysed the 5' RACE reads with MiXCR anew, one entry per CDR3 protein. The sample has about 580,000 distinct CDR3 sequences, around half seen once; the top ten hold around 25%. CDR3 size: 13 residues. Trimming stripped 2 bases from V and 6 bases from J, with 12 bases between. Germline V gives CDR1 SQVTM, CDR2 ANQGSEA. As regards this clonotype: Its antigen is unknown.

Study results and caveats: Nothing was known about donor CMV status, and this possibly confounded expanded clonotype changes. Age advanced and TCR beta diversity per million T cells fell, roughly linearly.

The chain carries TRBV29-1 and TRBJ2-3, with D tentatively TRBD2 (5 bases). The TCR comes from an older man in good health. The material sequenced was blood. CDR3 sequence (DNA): TGCAGCGTTGAAACACATTCGGGGGATACGCAGTATTTT. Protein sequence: CSVETHSGDTQYF.